The clone carrying this TCR beta chain has a handful of counts. Its antigen is as yet unknown. This CDR3 comprises 17 residues. Germline lookup yields CDR1 MGHRA and CDR2 YSYEKL. V trimming: 1 base; J trimming: 8 bases; junction bases outside the gene matches: 11. The second PCR ran about 7 to 12 cycles with a sample-barcoded 5' primer and J-beta primers. TCRdb re-derived calls from the 5' RACE reads in MiXCR, one entry per CDR3 protein. The sample shows about 720,000 distinct CDR3 sequences, more than 20% of them seen only once. The sample is drawn from a study of blood T cells in healthy people across ages. Whole-study findings and limits: Age showed a roughly linear inverse relationship with TCR beta diversity per million T cells.

Total RNA extracted from each sample amounted to at least 6 micrograms. These data are also associated with another study on T cells of mothers and their children. As that report states: The cDNA synthesis received all extracted RNA, at about 1.5 ug per 15 ul.

Sequenced material: blood. The receptor's source is a boy under 18 in good health. This chain connects TRBV4-1 to TRBJ2-1, with 10 bases aligning to TRBD2. CDR3 nucleotide sequence: TGCGCCAGCAGCCAAGCTCAGGGTAGCGGGAGGAACTATGAGCAGTTCTTC. It is translated as CASSQAQGSGRNYEQFF.